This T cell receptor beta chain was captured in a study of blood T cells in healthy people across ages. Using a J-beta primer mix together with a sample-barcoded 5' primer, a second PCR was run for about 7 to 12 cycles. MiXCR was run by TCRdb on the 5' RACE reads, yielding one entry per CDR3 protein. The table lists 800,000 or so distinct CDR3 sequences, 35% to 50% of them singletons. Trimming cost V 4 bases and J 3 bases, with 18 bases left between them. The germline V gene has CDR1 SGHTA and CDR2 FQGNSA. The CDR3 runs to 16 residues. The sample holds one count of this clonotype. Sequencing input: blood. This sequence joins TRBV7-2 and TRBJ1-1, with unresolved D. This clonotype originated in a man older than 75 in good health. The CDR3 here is CASSSQLVGPDTEAFF. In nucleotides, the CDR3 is TGTGCCAGCAGCTCGCAACTAGTCGGACCAGACACTGAAGCTTTCTTT.